The 29 T cell receptor beta chains in this list originate from one sample, sequenced in a study of blood T cell repertoires in COVID-19. The assay was immunoSEQ multiplex PCR, and TCRdb's table has in-frame clones only and misses some. The data contain 450,000 to 500,000 clones, around 85% of them seen just once; the ten biggest clones take up about 3.2%. Input material: peripheral blood. Source of these receptors: a human donor in a cohort sampled during active COVID-19.

The chain is built from TRBV2 and TRBJ2-7; D possibly corresponds to TRBD2 (6 bases). V gave up 6 bases and J gave up 0 bases, with 12 bases separating them. Germline values: CDR1 SNHLY, CDR2 FYNNEI. CDR3 length equals 14 residues. CDR3 residues: CASSASDISYEQYF. The CDR3 coding sequence is TGTGCCAGCAGCGCTAGCGATATCTCCTACGAGCAGTACTTC. Full variable domain (remainder filled in from reference TRBV2 and TRBJ2-7): EPEVTQTPSHQVTQMGQEVILRCVPISNHLYFYWYRQILGQKVEFLVSFYNNEISEKSEIFDDQFSVERPDGSNFTLKIRSTKLEDSAMYFCASSASDISYEQYFGPGTRLTVT.

The genes are TRBV6-6 and TRBJ2-1, with a possible D match to TRBD2 (5 bases). CDR1 and CDR2 from the germline V gene are MNHNY and SVGAGI (reference sequence). V dropped 7 bases and J dropped 5 bases, with 12 bases sitting between them. The CDR3 consists of 13 residues. The CDR3 here is CASTPGRHNEQFF. The CDR3 DNA is TGTGCCAGCACCCCGGGGAGACACAATGAGCAGTTCTTC.

The chain joins TRBV24-1 to TRBJ2-1, with 12 bases identical to TRBD2. The germline CDR1 and CDR2 sequences are KGHDR and SFDVKD. This CDR3 has 16 residues. V lost 4 bases, J lost 9 bases, and 9 bases stayed unmatched. The CDR3 coding sequence is TGTGCCACCAGTGACCCTCTAGCGGGAGGGCCGGGTGAGCAGTTCTTC. The encoded protein is CATSDPLAGGPGEQFF.

The chain carries TRBV14 and TRBJ2-3; D ambiguous. CDR1 and CDR2 (germline): SGHDN, FVKESK. This CDR3 has 12 amino acids. V gave up 4 bases and J gave up 5 bases, with 7 bases separating them. CDR3 bases: TGTGCCAGCAGCCGCGGTTTAGATACGCAGTATTTT. Its translation is CASSRGLDTQYF.

The count of this clone is one. CDR3 in amino acids: CASSLGVETQYF. Written as DNA, the CDR3 is TGCGCCAGCAGCTTAGGGGTTGAGACCCAGTACTTC. The chain employs TRBV5-1 and TRBJ2-5, with D possibly TRBD1 on 5 matching bases. Trimming cost V 2 bases and J 5 bases, with 7 bases left between them. Germline assignment: CDR1 SGHRS and CDR2 YFSETQ. The CDR3 has 12 amino acids. The full variable domain, in which reference TRBV5-1 and TRBJ2-5 provide the parts outside the CDR3, is KAGVTQTPRYLIKTRGQQVTLSCSPISGHRSVSWYQQTPGQGLQFLFEYFSETQRNKGNFPGRFSGRQFSNSRSEMNVSTLELGDSALYLCASSLGVETQYFGPGTRLLVL.

In its sample, this clone was seen once. This chain uses TRBV6-1 with TRBJ1-1, with D unresolved. V gave up 3 bases and J gave up 1 base, with 6 bases separating them. Germline CDR1 is MNHNS and CDR2 is SASEGT. The CDR3 sequence is 13 residues long. DNA of the CDR3: TGTGCCAGCAGTGAGCGATGGAACACTGAAGCTTTCTTT. Translating it yields CASSERWNTEAFF.

The chain is built from TRBV9 and TRBJ2-3; no reliable D call. Trimming shortened V by 4 bases and J by 2 bases, and 8 bases separated the two germline ends. Germline V CDR1 and CDR2: SGDLS, YYNGEE. The CDR3 extends over 13 amino acids. The CDR3 DNA reads TGTGCCAGCAGCCTCCTTAACACAGATACGCAGTATTTT. It codes for CASSLLNTDTQYF.

The chain uses TRBV6-2 or TRBV6-3 and TRBJ2-3; TRBD1 matches at 9 bases. Germline loops: CDR1 MNHEY, CDR2 SVGEGT. After removal of 6 bases from V and 6 bases from J, the junction contained 19 bases not matched to a gene. This CDR3 comprises 18 residues. The CDR3 region has the DNA TGTGCCAGCAGCCCTAAAAGACCGGGACAGGGAAATCAGGATACGCAGTATTTT. Its translation: CASSPKRPGQGNQDTQYF.

The table lists this clone with many counts. The genes are TRBV19 and TRBJ2-3; possibly TRBD1 for D (6 bases). This CDR3 is 18 amino acids long. Germline CDR1 LNHDA, CDR2 SQIVND (reference sequence). The V end lost 6 bases, the J end lost 4 bases, and 26 bases lay between the germline ends. In DNA form, the CDR3 reads TGTGCCAGTAGCCGCAACTATCACAGGGTTAGACCGCCAGATACGCAGTATTTT. Translated, it gives CASSRNYHRVRPPDTQYF.

The chain joins TRBV2 to TRBJ1-2; 9 nucleotides match TRBD1. Per the germline V gene, CDR1 is SNHLY and CDR2 is FYNNEI. V lost 7 bases to trimming and J lost 4 bases; unmatched junction nucleotides: 10. This CDR3 comprises 15 residues. The chain's CDR3 is CASMRDRVVSYGYTF. The CDR3 bases are TGTGCCAGCATGCGGGACAGGGTAGTCAGCTATGGCTACACCTTC.

This clone was counted only a few times. The rearrangement links TRBV4-3 to TRBJ1-2, with no clear D. The CDR3 contains 15 residues. V was shortened by 0 bases and J by 3 bases, with 11 bases between the two germline ends. Germline-derived CDR1 and CDR2 are LGHNA and YSLEER. In DNA form, the CDR3 reads TGCGCCAGCAGCCAAGATGGCAGTAAAGACTATGGCTACACCTTC. Protein sequence: CASSQDGSKDYGYTF.

The V call is TRBV24-1, the J call TRBJ1-4; 7 bases map to TRBD1. This CDR3 region has 20 residues. J lost 3 bases, V lost 4 bases, and 19 bases had no gene match. Germline-derived CDR1 and CDR2 are KGHDR and SFDVKD. CDR3 region: CATSDRSGTDGSVANEKLFF. The DNA for the CDR3 is TGTGCCACCAGTGACCGATCGGGGACAGATGGCTCTGTGGCTAATGAAAAACTGTTTTTT.

The chain links TRBV5-1 to TRBJ2-2, with TRBD1 matching over 8 bases. In germline, CDR1 is SGHRS, CDR2 YFSETQ. The CDR3 sequence is 14 residues long. After removal of 0 bases from V and 7 bases from J, the junction contained 2 bases not matched to a gene. Written as DNA, the CDR3 is TGCGCCAGCAGCTTGGGGACAGGGTTCGGGGAGCTGTTTTTT. Residues: CASSLGTGFGELFF.

The CDR3 here is CASSHNRNTDTQYF. The CDR3 coding sequence is TGTGCCAGCAGCCACAACAGAAACACAGATACGCAGTATTTT. The chain recombines TRBV14 with TRBJ2-3; D is undetermined. The germline V gene has CDR1 SGHDN and CDR2 FVKESK. V was pared by 3 bases and J by 2 bases, with 9 bases between. The CDR3 loop spans 14 amino acids.

This chain joins TRBV7-3 and TRBJ2-7; 7 bases are a match to TRBD2. The germline CDR1 and CDR2 sequences are SGHTA and FQGTGA. CDR3 length: 13 amino acids. V was clipped by 6 bases and J by 6 bases; unmatched bases: 8. As DNA, the CDR3 is TGTGCCAGCAGTCCGGGAGGAGGTCCCGAGCAGTACTTC. Its translation is CASSPGGGPEQYF.

The rearrangement links TRBV5-1 to TRBJ2-1; 11 bases map to TRBD1. V was pared by 5 bases and J by 9 bases, with 7 bases of the junction left unmatched. The CDR3 contains 14 residues. Germline values: CDR1 SGHRS, CDR2 YFSETQ. CDR3 loop: CASRTGQGAGEQFF. In DNA, the CDR3 is TGCGCCAGCAGGACAGGACAGGGGGCCGGTGAGCAGTTCTTC. The full variable domain, in which reference TRBV5-1 and TRBJ2-1 provide the parts outside the CDR3, is KAGVTQTPRYLIKTRGQQVTLSCSPISGHRSVSWYQQTPGQGLQFLFEYFSETQRNKGNFPGRFSGRQFSNSRSEMNVSTLELGDSALYLCASRTGQGAGEQFFGPGTRLTVL.

The CDR3 DNA reads TGTGCCAGCAGTTTATCGGGAGTTGACGAGCAGTACTTC. It yields the protein CASSLSGVDEQYF. This chain connects TRBV12-3 or TRBV12-4 to TRBJ2-7, with D maybe TRBD2 (6 bases). The CDR3 totals 13 residues. V lost 2 bases and J 5 bases, leaving 10 bases between the germline ends.

The chain has TRBV19 and TRBJ2-3; maybe TRBD1 (5 bases). V was pared by 8 bases and J by 4 bases, with 16 bases between. There are 14 residues in the CDR3. CDR1 LNHDA and CDR2 SQIVND come from the germline V gene (reference sequence). Here the CDR3 reads CASCEGRVADTQYF. CDR3 nucleotides: TGTGCCAGTTGTGAAGGCAGGGTGGCAGATACGCAGTATTTT.

The chain recombines TRBV15 with TRBJ2-7; D remains unclear. The CDR3 contains 12 residues. CDR1 is LNHNV and CDR2 is YYDKDF in the germline V gene (reference sequence). Trimming cost V 2 bases and J 3 bases, with 5 bases left between them. CDR3 in amino acids: CATSRIRYEQYF. CDR3 DNA: TGTGCCACCAGCAGAATTCGCTACGAGCAGTACTTC. Together with reference TRBV15 and TRBJ2-7, the CDR3 gives the full variable domain: DAMVIQNPRYQVTQFGKPVTLSCSQTLNHNVMYWYQQKSSQAPKLLFHYYDKDFNNEADTPDNFQSRRPNTSFCFLDIRSPGLGDTAMYLCATSRIRYEQYFGPGTRLTVT.

V gene TRBV11-1 combines with J gene TRBJ1-3, with D tentatively TRBD1 (5 bases). Germline V lookup: CDR1 SGHAT, CDR2 FQDESV (reference sequence). With 3 bases removed from V and 7 bases from J, the gap between germline ends came to 7 bases. The CDR3 has 12 amino acids. The CDR3 region is CASSFRGNTIYF. The CDR3 DNA reads as TGTGCCAGCAGCTTCCGGGGGAACACCATATATTTT.

The chain carries TRBV6-1 and TRBJ1-1; D is perhaps TRBD1 (5 bases). In germline, CDR1 is MNHNS, CDR2 SASEGT. The V gene lost 3 bases and the J gene lost 7 bases, with 15 bases spanning the gap. This CDR3 region has 14 residues. The CDR3 spells CASSEGQVRGEAFF. The CDR3 coding sequence is TGTGCCAGCAGTGAGGGGCAAGTAAGGGGTGAAGCTTTCTTT.

V usage is TRBV28 and J usage is TRBJ1-2; TRBD1 might be the D (6 bases). CDR1 and CDR2 (germline): MDHEN, SYDVKM. V was clipped by 10 bases and J by 8 bases, with 14 bases between them. This CDR3 has 11 residues. CDR3 sequence reads: CATDKGGGYTF. The CDR3 region has the DNA TGTGCCACCGACAAAGGGGGAGGCTACACCTTC.

The genes are TRBV25-1 and TRBJ1-1; D is possibly TRBD1 (5 bases). This CDR3 has 17 amino acids. V lost 6 bases and J 4 bases, leaving 24 bases between the germline ends. Germline V gene lookup returns CDR1 MGHDK and CDR2 SYGVNS. The CDR3 DNA reads as TGTGCCAGCAGCGCGTTCGTCGGGGGAGCCTCCAGCACTGAAGCTTTCTTT. This encodes CASSAFVGGASSTEAFF.

The chain links TRBV2 to TRBJ2-1; D is possibly TRBD2 (5 bases). The CDR3 sequence is 18 residues long. Between the trimmed V and J ends, which lost 2 bases and 9 bases, there was a span of 26 bases. Germline CDR1 is SNHLY and CDR2 is FYNNEI. The CDR3 region has the DNA TGTGCCAGCAGTGAAAGTCCCCCAGCGACTACACGGGTCGGTGAGCAGTTCTTC. This translates into CASSESPPATTRVGEQFF. The whole variable domain, remainder taken from reference TRBV2 and TRBJ2-1, is EPEVTQTPSHQVTQMGQEVILRCVPISNHLYFYWYRQILGQKVEFLVSFYNNEISEKSEIFDDQFSVERPDGSNFTLKIRSTKLEDSAMYFCASSESPPATTRVGEQFFGPGTRLTVL.

The chain has TRBV7-9 and TRBJ1-1; 7 bases map to TRBD1. This CDR3 is built from 16 residues. Germline V gene data show CDR1 as SEHNR and CDR2 as FQNEAQ (reference sequence). The ends lost 2 bases at V and 1 base at J; junction bases unmatched: 7. DNA for the CDR3: TGTGCCAGCAGCTTACAGGGGGGCGGGTGGAACACTGAAGCTTTCTTT. Translated: CASSLQGGGWNTEAFF.

This chain links TRBV9 with TRBJ1-4, with D maybe TRBD1 (6 bases). CDR3 size: 15 residues. Germline loops: CDR1 SGDLS, CDR2 YYNGEE. V was shortened by 0 bases and J by 7 bases, with 13 bases between the two germline ends. The CDR3 region has the DNA TGTGCCAGCAGCGTAGGCCCGGGACAACTTGAAAAACTGTTTTTT. This codes for CASSVGPGQLEKLFF.

CDR3 protein: CASSQADRDSGNTIYF. In DNA form, the CDR3 reads TGCGCCAGCAGCCAAGCCGACAGGGACTCTGGAAACACCATATATTTT. The V call is TRBV4-3, the J call TRBJ1-3; 7 bases agree with TRBD1. Germline CDR1 LGHNA, CDR2 YSLEER. The V segment lost 1 base and the J segment 0 bases; nucleotides outside the gene matches: 3. The CDR3 spans 16 residues.

This chain uses TRBV19 with TRBJ1-2; 12 bases agree with TRBD1. Trimming cost V 8 bases and J 5 bases; bases outside gene matches: 3. Germline V gene data show CDR1 as LNHDA and CDR2 as SQIVND (reference sequence). There are 13 residues in the CDR3. The CDR3 loop is CASGGQGAYGYTF. The CDR3 DNA follows: TGTGCCAGTGGGGGACAGGGGGCATATGGCTACACCTTC.

This sequence joins TRBV2 and TRBJ2-4; the match to TRBD1 covers 8 bases. J was trimmed by 5 bases and V by 5 bases; bases with no gene match: 2. CDR1 is SNHLY and CDR2 is FYNNEI in the germline V gene. The CDR3 has 13 amino acids. CDR3 nucleotides: TGTGCCAGCAGTTTGACAGGGGAAAACATTCAGTACTTC. It is translated as CASSLTGENIQYF.